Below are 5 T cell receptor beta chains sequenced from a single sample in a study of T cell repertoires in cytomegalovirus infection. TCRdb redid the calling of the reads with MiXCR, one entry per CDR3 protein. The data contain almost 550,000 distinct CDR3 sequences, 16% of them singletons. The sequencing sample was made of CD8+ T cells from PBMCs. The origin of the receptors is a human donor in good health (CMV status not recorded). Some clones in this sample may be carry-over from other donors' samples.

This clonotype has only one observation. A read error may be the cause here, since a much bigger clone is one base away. CDR3 sequence (DNA): TGTGCCAGCAGCCGACTCCAGGGTTCCGGGGAGCTGGTTTTT. Its protein product is CASSRLQGSGELVF. The chain is built from TRBV12-3 or TRBV12-4 and TRBJ2-2, with D possibly called TRBD1 or TRBD2 (5 bases each). There are 14 residues in the CDR3.

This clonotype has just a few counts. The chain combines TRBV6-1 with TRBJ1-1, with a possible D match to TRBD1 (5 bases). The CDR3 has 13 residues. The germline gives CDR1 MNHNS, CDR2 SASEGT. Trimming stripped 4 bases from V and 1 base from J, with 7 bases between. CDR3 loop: CASSAGENTEAFF. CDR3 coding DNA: TGTGCCAGCAGTGCGGGGGAGAACACTGAAGCTTTCTTT.

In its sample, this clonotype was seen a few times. In nucleotides, the CDR3 is TGTGCCAGCAGCTTTCATCAGGGCGGGGGCTACACCTTC. It codes for CASSFHQGGGYTF. The V call is TRBV7-9, the J call TRBJ1-2, with D perhaps TRBD1 (5 bases). CDR3 length: 13 amino acids. Germline lookup yields CDR1 SEHNR and CDR2 FQNEAQ (reference sequence). With 3 bases removed from V and 8 bases from J, the gap between germline ends came to 13 bases.

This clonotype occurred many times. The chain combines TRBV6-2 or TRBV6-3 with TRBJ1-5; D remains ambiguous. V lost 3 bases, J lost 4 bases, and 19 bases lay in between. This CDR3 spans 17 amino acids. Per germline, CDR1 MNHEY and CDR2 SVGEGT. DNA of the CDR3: TGTGCCAGCAGTTATCTAGGGAATTGGGGTGGGAATCAGCCCCAGCATTTT. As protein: CASSYLGNWGGNQPQHF.

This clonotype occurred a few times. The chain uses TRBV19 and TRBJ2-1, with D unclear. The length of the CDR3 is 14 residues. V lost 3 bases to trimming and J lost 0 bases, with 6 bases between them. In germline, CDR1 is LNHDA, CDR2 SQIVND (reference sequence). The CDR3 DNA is TGTGCCAGTAGTATCGCGAGCTCCTACAATGAGCAGTTCTTC. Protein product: CASSIASSYNEQFF.